Below, 25 T cell receptor beta chains from the same sample are listed, as sequenced in a study of memory B cells and T cells in multiple sclerosis. Stimulus-free culture yielded autoproliferating CFSE-dim and non-proliferating CFSE-high T cells, each sequenced separately. Roughly 4.8x10^7 CFSE-labeled PBMCs were cultured less than nine days unstimulated, then replicate wells were pooled. Their cognate antigens are unknown. Data came from immunoSEQ multiplex PCR; TCRdb stores just in-frame clones and leaves some out. The sample lists under 50,000 clones; over 75% were seen once. Material: PBMCs from blood kept in culture. These receptors all come from a human donor with multiple sclerosis.

The chain couples TRBV10-1 to TRBJ2-2; D is uncertain. CDR1 and CDR2 (germline): WNHNN, SYGVQD (reference sequence). The CDR3 length is 16 residues. V lost 3 bases, J lost 0 bases, and 11 bases lay in between. The CDR3: CASSDFVSTNTGELFF. The CDR3 DNA follows: TGCGCCAGCAGTGATTTTGTCAGTACGAACACCGGGGAGCTGTTTTTT.

The CDR3 coding sequence is TGTGCCAGCAGTTTTCTGGGAAACACCGGGGAGCTGTTTTTT. Encoded protein: CASSFLGNTGELFF. The rearrangement links TRBV27 to TRBJ2-2; the D is unclear. The length of the CDR3 is 14 residues. Per germline, CDR1 MNHEY and CDR2 SMNVEV (reference sequence). V was clipped by 3 bases and J by 2 bases, with 7 bases between them.

J is TRBJ2-2 and V is TRBV7-2; D unresolved. CDR1 is SGHTA and CDR2 is FQGNSA in the germline V gene. V shed 4 bases and J shed 6 bases, with 9 bases lying between them. The CDR3 contains 13 residues. The chain's CDR3 is CASSSLDSGELFF. The CDR3 nucleotides read TGTGCCAGCAGCTCCCTAGATTCCGGGGAGCTGTTTTTT. The whole variable domain, filled in from reference TRBV7-2 and TRBJ2-2, reads GAGVSQSPSNKVTEKGKDVELRCDPISGHTALYWYRQSLGQGLEFLIYFQGNSAPDKSGLPSDRFSAERTGGSVSTLTIQRTQQEDSAVYLCASSSLDSGELFFGEGSRLTVL.

The table lists this clone with a count of one. The genes are TRBV19 and TRBJ2-7, with D maybe TRBD1 (6 bases). The ends were cut back, 5 bases at V and 0 bases at J, with 17 bases in the middle. This CDR3 has 16 residues. Germline values: CDR1 LNHDA, CDR2 SQIVND (reference sequence). The CDR3 DNA reads as TGTGCCAGTAGTCCCCAGGGGCAGGGAGTCTCCTACGAGCAGTACTTC. Encoded protein: CASSPQGQGVSYEQYF.

This chain joins TRBV7-2 and TRBJ2-3; 14 positions agree with TRBD2. CDR1 and CDR2 (germline): SGHTA, FQGNSA. This CDR3 has 17 residues. With 4 bases clipped from V and 5 bases from J, the junction kept 8 bases outside the gene matches. CDR3 in DNA: TGTGCCAGCAGCTCAGGACTAGCGGGGGGACTCAGAGATACGCAGTATTTT. It translates to CASSSGLAGGLRDTQYF.

In nucleotides, the CDR3 is TGTGCCACCCGAGGGGCGGTAGGCAATCAGCCCCAGCATTTT. Its translation: CATRGAVGNQPQHF. The genes are TRBV7-8 and TRBJ1-5; a weak D match, TRBD1 (5 bases). The germline gives CDR1 SGHVS, CDR2 FQNEAQ. Trimming cost V 10 bases and J 2 bases, with 15 bases left between them. There are 14 residues in the CDR3.

Here the CDR3 reads CASSLDLPLVGIGYEQYF. CDR3 DNA sequence: TGTGCCAGCAGCTTAGATCTTCCCCTCGTAGGGATTGGATACGAGCAGTACTTC. The chain links TRBV7-2 to TRBJ2-7; unclear D gene. This CDR3 has 18 residues. The V end lost 1 base, the J end lost 4 bases, and 23 bases lay between the germline ends. Germline V gives CDR1 SGHTA, CDR2 FQGNSA.

This clone has more than one count but fewer than ten. This sample also contains other DNA sequences that code for the same CDR3. The chain links TRBV2 to TRBJ2-7; D is possibly TRBD1 (5 bases). Trimming shortened V by 2 bases and J by 2 bases, and 10 bases separated the two germline ends. The CDR3 sequence is 14 residues long. In germline, CDR1 is SNHLY, CDR2 FYNNEI. The CDR3 bases are TGTGCCAGCAGTGAACAGGGAATTCCCTACGAGCAGTACTTC. The encoded protein is CASSEQGIPYEQYF.

This clone was seen just once. The rearrangement links TRBV2 to TRBJ2-7; no clear D gene. V lost 8 bases to trimming and J lost 1 base, with 12 bases between them. Germline V lookup: CDR1 SNHLY, CDR2 FYNNEI. The CDR3 consists of 13 residues. This CDR3 reads CASGSSESYEQYF. The CDR3, as DNA: TGTGCCAGCGGATCCTCGGAGTCCTACGAGCAGTACTTC. Full variable domain (rest looked up from reference TRBV2 and TRBJ2-7): EPEVTQTPSHQVTQMGQEVILRCVPISNHLYFYWYRQILGQKVEFLVSFYNNEISEKSEIFDDQFSVERPDGSNFTLKIRSTKLEDSAMYFCASGSSESYEQYFGPGTRLTVT.

On this clone itself: One end of the junction fails to match germline, which may point to a read error. Other DNA sequences in the same sample also yield this CDR3. The J gene is TRBJ1-6, the V gene TRBV4-1; D perhaps matches TRBD1 (6 bases). The CDR3 totals 15 residues. Germline CDR1 and CDR2: MGHRA and YSYEKL. CDR3 loop: CASSQDQGSHSPLHF. The CDR3 nucleotides are TGCGCCAGCAGCCAAGATCAGGGGAGCCATTCACCTCTCCACTTT.

This chain connects TRBV6-4 to TRBJ2-1; 8 nucleotides agree with TRBD2. This CDR3 is 15 amino acids long. In germline, CDR1 is MRHNA, CDR2 SNTAGT. V trimming: 7 bases; J trimming: 8 bases; junction bases outside the gene matches: 13. CDR3 protein: CASTSLGLAGDEQFF. The DNA of the CDR3 is TGTGCCAGCACCTCCCTCGGACTAGCAGGCGATGAGCAGTTCTTC.

V gene TRBV30 combines with J gene TRBJ2-1, with TRBD2 matching 10 bases. The V segment lost 0 bases and the J segment 6 bases; nucleotides outside the gene matches: 5. This CDR3 comprises 15 residues. Germline V gene lookup returns CDR1 GTSNPN and CDR2 SVGIG (reference sequence). The CDR3 bases are TGTGCCTGGAGTGTCGGGACTAGCGATCGCAATGAGCAGTTCTTC. It codes for CAWSVGTSDRNEQFF.

This clone was seen more than once but under ten times. The chain uses TRBV4-1 and TRBJ1-4; TRBD1 matches 7 bases. The CDR3 is made up of 16 amino acids. Germline V CDR1 and CDR2: MGHRA, YSYEKL. Trimming at V came to 3 bases and at J to 10 bases, leaving 14 bases not matched to a gene. The CDR3 protein is CASSHDPQGGRGKLFF. DNA for the CDR3: TGCGCCAGCAGCCACGACCCTCAGGGGGGGCGCGGAAAACTGTTTTTT.

This clone showed up just a few times. The gene calls are TRBV7-2 and TRBJ1-2; D possibly corresponds to TRBD1 (5 bases). The germline V and J ends were trimmed by 5 bases and 3 bases, with 10 bases remaining between them. Germline assignment: CDR1 SGHTA and CDR2 FQGNSA. This CDR3 comprises 13 residues. CDR3 sequence reads: CASSRTWDYGYTF. The CDR3 nucleotides are TGTGCCAGCAGCCGGACATGGGACTATGGCTACACCTTC.

This chain connects TRBV7-9 to TRBJ2-1, with D tentatively TRBD1 (5 bases). Germline V CDR1 and CDR2: SEHNR, FQNEAQ (reference sequence). The germline V and J ends were trimmed by 2 bases and 7 bases, with 6 bases remaining between them. The CDR3 length is 12 residues. In DNA form, the CDR3 reads TGTGCCAGCAGCTTAAGGGGTAATGAGCAGTTCTTC. It codes for CASSLRGNEQFF.

The rearrangement uses TRBV6-4 and TRBJ1-5, with D uncertain. CDR3 length: 13 amino acids. Germline CDR1 reads MRHNA; CDR2 reads SNTAGT. Deletions cut 3 bases from V and 10 bases from J, with 13 bases between. CDR3 protein: CASSEDFGTPQHF. The CDR3, as DNA: TGTGCCAGCAGTGAAGATTTTGGTACACCCCAGCATTTT.

The V gene is TRBV5-1, the J gene TRBJ1-4, with 7 bases lining up with TRBD1. Germline assignment: CDR1 SGHRS and CDR2 YFSETQ. The trim removed 0 bases at V and 4 bases at J, leaving 3 bases unmatched. The CDR3 sequence is 15 residues long. The CDR3 DNA follows: TGCGCCAGCAGCTTGGAGGGACAGATTAATGAAAAACTGTTTTTT. Translating gives CASSLEGQINEKLFF.

This chain uses TRBV28 with TRBJ1-2, with D unresolved. Trimming took 2 bases from V and 8 from J, leaving 15 bases between them. Germline V lookup: CDR1 MDHEN, CDR2 SYDVKM. CDR3 length equals 14 residues. This CDR3 is CASSLIPRNRGYTF. Written as DNA, the CDR3 is TGTGCCAGCAGTTTAATCCCACGCAACCGGGGCTACACCTTC.

In DNA form, the CDR3 reads TGCAGCGTACCGGTACAGGGGAAGGGCACAGATACGCAGTATTTT. Protein sequence: CSVPVQGKGTDTQYF. The chain couples TRBV29-1 to TRBJ2-3; 7 nucleotides align to TRBD1. This CDR3 is built from 15 residues. J gave up 1 base and V 6 bases, and 10 bases lay outside the gene matches. Germline CDR1 reads SQVTM; CDR2 reads ANQGSEA.

This clone was observed a handful of times. J is TRBJ2-3 and V is TRBV27; 9 positions agree with TRBD2. The junction had 3 bases not matched to a gene; V was cut back by 3 bases and J by 2 bases. Looked up from germline, CDR1 is MNHEY and CDR2 is SMNVEV (reference sequence). The CDR3 totals 15 residues. The CDR3 loop reads CASSFLAGTTDTQYF. The CDR3 nucleotides read TGTGCCAGCAGTTTCCTAGCGGGGACCACAGATACGCAGTATTTT.

CDR3 in DNA: TGTGCCAGCAGCCTCGGGACGGACCCCTACGAGCAGTACTTC. Protein sequence: CASSLGTDPYEQYF. The V call is TRBV14, the J call TRBJ2-7, with D perhaps assigned TRBD1 or TRBD2 (5 bases each). This CDR3 has 14 residues. V was shortened by 4 bases and J by 2 bases, with 12 bases between the two germline ends. Germline CDR1 reads SGHDN; CDR2 reads FVKESK.

In DNA form, the CDR3 reads TGTGCCAGCACCAGGACAGCAGGCCAAGAGACCCAGTACTTC. Amino acid sequence: CASTRTAGQETQYF. The V and J genes are TRBV11-2 and TRBJ2-5; D perhaps matches TRBD1 (6 bases). CDR1 SGHAT and CDR2 FQNNGV come from the germline V gene. The CDR3 has 14 amino acids. V lost 7 bases and J lost 1, with 13 bases in between.

This rearrangement joins TRBV11-2 to TRBJ1-2; D is unresolved. Germline CDR1 is SGHAT and CDR2 is FQNNGV. This CDR3 is 13 amino acids long. Trimming cost V 1 base and J 5 bases, with 8 bases left between them. The chain's CDR3 is CASSLVTDYGYTF. CDR3 sequence (DNA): TGTGCCAGCAGCTTAGTAACAGATTATGGCTACACCTTC.

In this sample, this clone turned up a few times. This rearrangement joins TRBV21-1 to TRBJ1-2. TRBV21-1 is recorded as a pseudogene. The CDR3 consists of 16 residues. The DNA of the CDR3 is TGTGCCAGCAGCACCCCTAAGAGACTCCGGTTGCATGGCTACACCTTC. Its protein is CASSTPKRLRLHGYTF.

This chain links TRBV7-9 with TRBJ2-7; 8 nucleotides agree with TRBD2. Germline CDR1 reads SEHNR; CDR2 reads FQNEAQ (reference sequence). The CDR3 length is 13 residues. J lost 2 bases, V lost 5 bases, and 2 bases had no gene match. CDR3 amino acids: CASSQGLAYEQYF. DNA for the CDR3: TGTGCCAGCAGCCAGGGACTAGCCTACGAGCAGTACTTC.